Included here is one T cell receptor beta chain sequence, with context. All exposed participants met a person with COVID-19 within 2 weeks before entering the study. Libraries were prepared by immunoSEQ multiplex PCR; TCRdb keeps only in-frame clonotypes and omits some of them. The profile covers a few hundred thousand clones, with roughly 80% appearing a single time and about 5% taken by the ten largest. This entry belongs to a study of blood T cell repertoires in COVID-19. Study at large: PBMCs, B-cell-depleted T cells, or T cells were the source of the cDNA or gDNA that made up the material.

This CDR3 region has 18 residues. V was clipped by 5 bases and J by 3 bases; unmatched bases: 12. Germline V gene data show CDR1 as SNHLY and CDR2 as FYNNEI. Sequencing was carried out using PBMCs or T cells enriched from blood (not recorded which). The sequence was obtained from a middle-aged man who had been exposed to COVID-19. The chain carries TRBV2 and TRBJ2-3; 12 nucleotides align to TRBD2. CDR3 region: CASSKSPLLAGGTDTQYF. DNA of the CDR3: TGTGCCAGCAGTAAAAGCCCTTTACTAGCGGGAGGAACAGATACGCAGTATTTT.